This T cell receptor (beta chain) was captured in a study of T cells in Graves' hyperthyroidism and ophthalmopathy. The study, taken as a whole, reports: Model output signaled ophthalmopathy a median roughly six months ahead of onset.

Note on this clonotype: The antigen remains unidentified.

The source material, RNA transcripts, was used to amplify TCR beta CDR3 regions. HTBI primers were employed in a first-round RT-PCR of the TCR CDR3. TCRdb passed the multiplex PCR reads through MiXCR, listing each CDR3 protein once. The table has about 640,000 distinct CDR3 sequences, roughly 20% seen once. The CDR3 is 15 amino acids. V was pared by 1 base and J by 5 bases, with 12 bases between. CDR1 is MGHRA, CDR2 YSYEKL, per germline. Sequencing used blood. The V and J genes are TRBV4-1 and TRBJ1-5; possibly TRBD1 for D (5 bases). This TCR was recovered from a man in his thirties or forties with Graves' ophthalmopathy. The CDR3 sequence: CASSQGRQGDQPQHF. The CDR3, as DNA: TGCGCCAGCAGCCAAGGTCGGCAGGGCGATCAGCCCCAGCATTTT.